The 21 T cell receptor beta chains reported below all come from one sample, sequenced in a study of CD8 T cells in ankylosing spondylitis. TCRdb reprocessed the 5' RACE reads via MiXCR and lists one record per CDR3 protein. The data hold 190,000 or so distinct CDR3 sequences, with about 13% observed a single time. Input material: blood, either unsorted or a sorted T cell fraction (not recorded which). Receptors were obtained from a male donor with ankylosing spondylitis or in good health (not recorded which).

The chain combines TRBV7-9 with TRBJ2-1, with no clear D. The CDR3 is 13 amino acids. Deletions cut 7 bases from V and 8 bases from J, with 15 bases between. The germline V gene encodes CDR1 SEHNR and CDR2 FQNEAQ (reference sequence). Here the CDR3 reads CASIPNLGHEQFF. For the CDR3, the DNA is TGTGCCAGCATCCCCAACTTGGGTCATGAGCAGTTCTTC.

This clonotype was recorded a few times. This chain joins TRBV4-1 and TRBJ2-7; D not resolved. Trimming removed 1 base at V and 7 bases at J, with 11 bases between. The germline CDR1 and CDR2 sequences are MGHRA and YSYEKL. The CDR3 loop spans 13 amino acids. The CDR3 coding sequence is TGCGCCAGCAGCCAAGTCGCATACGAAGAGCAGTACTTC. Its translation is CASSQVAYEEQYF.

This clonotype was counted many times. The V gene is TRBV12-3 or TRBV12-4, the J gene TRBJ2-1, with no clear D. The CDR3 is 14 amino acids. The V end was cut by 3 bases, the J end by 2 bases, with 8 bases between. The CDR3 loop is CASSFMSPYNEQFF. CDR3 nucleotides: TGTGCCAGCAGTTTTATGTCACCCTACAATGAGCAGTTCTTC.

The CDR3 reads CASSRFWGVIKNTEAFF. The CDR3 DNA reads as TGCGCCAGCAGCAGATTTTGGGGGGTTATAAAGAACACTGAAGCTTTCTTT. V gene TRBV5-1 combines with J gene TRBJ1-1; possibly TRBD1 for D (5 bases). This CDR3 spans 17 amino acids. In germline, CDR1 is SGHRS, CDR2 YFSETQ. Between the trimmed V and J ends, which lost 4 bases and 1 base, there was a span of 20 bases.

The V and J genes are TRBV29-1 and TRBJ2-1; D is possibly TRBD2 (5 bases). CDR1 and CDR2 (germline): SQVTM, ANQGSEA. The V and J ends lost 4 bases and 5 bases respectively, with 18 bases between them. This CDR3 has 15 amino acids. DNA of the CDR3: TGCAGCGTTGTCGGTTTGTGGGAGAAGGACAATGAGCAGTTCTTC. It specifies CSVVGLWEKDNEQFF.

This clonotype was seen only a few times. The rearrangement links TRBV2 to TRBJ2-3; TRBD1 matches 7 bases. The CDR3 length is 15 residues. The trim removed 7 bases at V and 2 bases at J, leaving 9 bases unmatched. CDR1 and CDR2 from the germline V gene are SNHLY and FYNNEI. CDR3 DNA sequence: TGTGCCAGCACCCCCAGGCAGGGGGTCACAGATACGCAGTATTTT. Translating gives CASTPRQGVTDTQYF.

The rearrangement joins TRBV6-5 to TRBJ2-7, with 7 bases matching TRBD1. Trimming at V came to 0 bases and at J to 3 bases, leaving 2 bases not matched to a gene. CDR1 is MNHEY and CDR2 is SVGAGI in the germline V gene. CDR3 size: 14 residues. This CDR3 is CASSYSGQFYEQYF. The CDR3 bases are TGTGCCAGCAGTTACTCGGGACAGTTCTACGAGCAGTACTTC.

A few counts support this clonotype. The chain has TRBV11-2 and TRBJ2-1, with 12 bases that match TRBD2. J gave up 12 bases and V 3 bases, and 9 bases lay outside the gene matches. CDR3 length: 15 amino acids. Germline assignment: CDR1 SGHAT and CDR2 FQNNGV. The CDR3 spells CASSFTLAGGPSQFF. In nucleotides, the CDR3 is TGTGCCAGCAGCTTTACACTAGCGGGAGGCCCCTCGCAGTTCTTC.

This clonotype has only a few counts. V is TRBV6-2 or TRBV6-3 and J is TRBJ2-3; 7 bases are shared with TRBD2. The CDR3 contains 14 residues. Looked up from germline, CDR1 is MNHEY and CDR2 is SVGEGT. J was trimmed by 7 bases and V by 2 bases; bases with no gene match: 6. CDR3 in amino acids: CASSYASGMNTQYF. In DNA form, the CDR3 reads TGTGCCAGCAGTTACGCCAGCGGGATGAATACGCAGTATTTT.

The CDR3 DNA follows: TGTGCCAGCAGCTTTGGAAACCTGAACACTGAAGCTTTCTTT. It encodes CASSFGNLNTEAFF. The rearrangement links TRBV5-6 to TRBJ1-1; no clear D. The germline V and J ends were trimmed by 2 bases and 0 bases, with 8 bases remaining between them. The CDR3 consists of 14 residues. The germline gives CDR1 SGHDT, CDR2 YYEEEE. Supplemented by reference TRBV5-6 and TRBJ1-1, the full variable domain reads DAGVTQSPTHLIKTRGQQVTLRCSPKSGHDTVSWYQQALGQGPQFIFQYYEEEERQRGNFPDRFSGHQFPNYSSELNVNALLLGDSALYLCASSFGNLNTEAFFGQGTRLTVV.

V and J are TRBV4-1 and TRBJ2-1; D remains unclear. V lost 0 bases, J lost 6 bases, and 15 bases lay in between. This CDR3 spans 16 amino acids. Germline V lookup: CDR1 MGHRA, CDR2 YSYEKL. CDR3 sequence (DNA): TGCGCCAGCAGCCAAGATACGGTAGCCCTCTCCAATGAGCAGTTCTTC. It translates to CASSQDTVALSNEQFF.

The chain couples TRBV2 to TRBJ1-2, with D maybe TRBD1 (5 bases). The germline V gene has CDR1 SNHLY and CDR2 FYNNEI. With 3 bases removed from V and 4 bases from J, the gap between germline ends came to 18 bases. This CDR3 region has 16 residues. The CDR3 sequence: CASSETRDVRGYGYTF. Written as DNA, the CDR3 is TGTGCCAGCAGTGAGACACGGGACGTTAGGGGCTATGGCTACACCTTC.

This clonotype was counted a few times. The genes are TRBV11-1 and TRBJ2-7, with D possibly being TRBD1 (5 bases). The germline gives CDR1 SGHAT, CDR2 FQDESV (reference sequence). Between the trimmed V and J ends, which lost 5 bases and 3 bases, there was a span of 8 bases. This CDR3 has 12 residues. Written as DNA, the CDR3 is TGTGCCAGCAGCAAGACAGTCTACGAGCAGTACTTC. This encodes CASSKTVYEQYF.

In its sample, this clonotype was seen a few times. The rearrangement uses TRBV4-1 and TRBJ2-7; D may be TRBD1 or TRBD2 (5 bases each). V lost 4 bases, J lost 2 bases, and 12 bases lay in between. The germline V gene has CDR1 MGHRA and CDR2 YSYEKL. The CDR3 length is 14 residues. In nucleotides, the CDR3 is TGCGCCAGCAGCCTCGAGGGACCGGCCTACGAGCAGTACTTC. It encodes CASSLEGPAYEQYF.

The chain is built from TRBV5-1 and TRBJ1-2, with a weak D call TRBD1 (5 bases). V lost 0 bases, J lost 6 bases, and 9 bases lay in between. Germline V gene lookup returns CDR1 SGHRS and CDR2 YFSETQ. The CDR3 loop spans 13 amino acids. CDR3 in DNA: TGCGCCAGCAGCTTGGAGGGGTTCCATGGCTACACCTTC. Its protein product is CASSLEGFHGYTF.

This clonotype was observed a few times. The chain links TRBV28 to TRBJ1-5; no clear D gene. The CDR3 contains 13 residues. In germline, CDR1 is MDHEN, CDR2 SYDVKM. V was pared by 7 bases and J by 5 bases, with 12 bases between. The CDR3 sequence is CASKLLGYQPQHF. The DNA of the CDR3 is TGTGCCAGCAAATTATTGGGTTATCAGCCCCAGCATTTT.

This clonotype occurred a few times. The chain employs TRBV11-2 and TRBJ1-5; D is perhaps TRBD1 (6 bases). Deletions cut 1 base from V and 0 bases from J, with 10 bases between. CDR1 and CDR2 (germline): SGHAT, FQNNGV. This CDR3 has 16 residues. DNA for the CDR3: TGTGCCAGCAGCTTAGGCACAGGGAATAGCAATCAGCCCCAGCATTTT. Protein sequence: CASSLGTGNSNQPQHF.

This clonotype was counted a few times. The V gene is TRBV7-6, the J gene TRBJ2-7, with D possibly matching TRBD1 (6 bases). From germline, CDR1 is SGHVS and CDR2 FNYEAQ. This CDR3 is built from 12 residues. V was trimmed by 3 bases and J by 5 bases, leaving 8 bases between them. For the CDR3, the DNA is TGTGCCAGCAGCTTTACAGGGAACGAGCAGTACTTC. Translating gives CASSFTGNEQYF.

The V and J genes are TRBV3-1 and TRBJ2-1; D call uncertain. V was pared by 3 bases and J by 14 bases, with 11 bases between. The CDR3 extends over 11 amino acids. Per the germline V gene, CDR1 is LGHDT and CDR2 is YNNKEL (reference sequence). CDR3 sequence: CASSHGVVKFF. The CDR3 DNA reads TGTGCCAGCAGCCATGGCGTGGTGAAGTTCTTC.

This clonotype was recorded many times. The chain joins TRBV5-1 to TRBJ2-2, with 9 positions matching TRBD1. CDR3 length: 15 amino acids. Germline V gene data show CDR1 as SGHRS and CDR2 as YFSETQ. With V trimmed by 2 bases and J by 5 bases, 4 bases remained unmatched. In DNA form, the CDR3 reads TGCGCCAGCAGCTTCCGACAGGGGGGGACCGGGGAGCTGTTTTTT. Translating it yields CASSFRQGGTGELFF.

The rearrangement uses TRBV4-2 and TRBJ2-7, with unresolved D. Germline V gene sequence: CDR1 LGHNA, CDR2 YNFKEQ. The V end lost 4 bases, the J end lost 0 bases, and 16 bases lay between the germline ends. The CDR3 has 16 amino acids. CDR3 DNA: TGTGCCAGCAGCCCCGGGCTGGGCCAAAGCTCCTACGAGCAGTACTTC. Residues: CASSPGLGQSSYEQYF.